These T cell receptor beta chains were read from a single sample in a study of blood T cell repertoires in COVID-19. The repertoire was sequenced with immunoSEQ multiplex PCR; TCRdb's copy has only in-frame clones and lacks some. The sample carries about 150,000 clones, about 90% recorded once. Sequenced: PBMCs or T cells enriched from blood (not recorded which). These receptors originate from a middle-aged woman who had been exposed to COVID-19. Both conserved end residues are part of each CDR3. A D gene is named only where the DNA matches it firmly. Size is omitted from some rows. Given values are once, few, many or a class for expanded clones.

v_gene	j_gene	d_gene	abundance	CDR3aa	CDR3nt
TRBV4-3	TRBJ2-1	TRBD2	NA	CASSQVSGRVDEQFF	TGCGCCAGCAGCCAAGTTAGCGGGAGGGTCGATGAGCAGTTCTTC
TRBV21-1	TRBJ2-1	NA	NA	CASSNHGLAGERSEQFF	TGTGCCAGCAGCAACCACGGACTAGCGGGAGAACGGAGTGAGCAGTTCTTC
TRBV11-2	TRBJ2-5	TRBD1	NA	CASSWGQGAETQYF	TGTGCCAGCAGCTGGGGACAGGGGGCTGAGACCCAGTACTTC
TRBV6-5	TRBJ1-1	NA	NA	CASSLDTNTEAFF	TGTGCCAGCAGTTTGGACACGAACACTGAAGCTTTCTTT
TRBV5-5	TRBJ2-1	NA	NA	CASSPRVSTWNEQFF	TGTGCCAGCAGCCCACGAGTTAGCACGTGGAATGAGCAGTTCTTC
TRBV7-8	TRBJ2-3	NA	NA	CASSFRPFGSDTQYF	TGTGCCAGCAGCTTTCGTCCCTTCGGGTCAGATACGCAGTATTTT
TRBV14	TRBJ1-6	NA	large	CASSPGNSPLHF	TGTGCCAGCAGCCCGGGGAATTCACCCCTCCACTTT
TRBV7-3	TRBJ1-1	TRBD1	NA	CASSWMPGQGRTAEAFF	TGTGCCAGCAGCTGGATGCCGGGACAGGGCAGGACTGCTGAAGCTTTCTTT
TRBV6-5	TRBJ1-4	NA	NA	CASGRGNEKLFF	TGTGCCAGCGGACGGGGTAATGAAAAACTGTTTTTT
TRBV7-9	TRBJ1-4	NA	NA	CASGGEEDNEKLFF	TGTGCCAGCGGGGGGGAAGAGGACAATGAAAAACTGTTTTTT
TRBV5-4	TRBJ1-6	NA	once	CASREDNYNSPLHF	TGTGCCAGCAGAGAGGACAACTATAATTCACCCCTCCACTTT
TRBV9	TRBJ2-6	TRBD1	NA	CASSVPGTGRVLTF	TGTGCCAGCAGCGTCCCGGGGACAGGGCGCGTCCTGACTTTC
TRBV10-3	TRBJ2-3	NA	NA	CAIGGGGARTDTQYF	TGTGCCATCGGCGGAGGGGGGGCACGGACAGATACGCAGTATTTT
TRBV28	TRBJ1-2	NA	NA	CASRGVRYGYTF	TGTGCTTCCAGAGGAGTGAGGTATGGCTACACCTTC
TRBV3-1/TRBV3-2	TRBJ2-7	NA	NA	CANQGLRDYEQYF	TGTGCCAATCAGGGGCTCAGGGACTACGAGCAGTACTTC
TRBV7-9	TRBJ2-7	TRBD1	once	CASSLAGQGFGEQYF	TGTGCCAGCAGCTTAGCGGGACAGGGCTTCGGCGAGCAGTACTTC
TRBV24-1	TRBJ2-3	NA	NA	CATSDFGQGSDTQYF	TGTGCCACCAGTGATTTCGGCCAGGGGTCAGATACGCAGTATTTT
TRBV7-2	TRBJ2-7	TRBD2	few	CASSPSLAGGREQYF	TGTGCCAGCAGCCCCTCACTAGCGGGAGGGAGGGAGCAGTACTTC
TRBV12-3/TRBV12-4	TRBJ2-5	NA	NA	CASSRDSKTQYF	TGTGCCAGCAGCCGAGACAGTAAGACCCAGTACTTC
TRBV7-9	TRBJ1-2	TRBD1	NA	CASSLRWTGGGYTF	TGTGCCAGCAGCTTGAGATGGACAGGGGGCGGCTACACCTTC
TRBV18	TRBJ1-2	NA	NA	CASSPKVEGNYGYTF	TGTGCCAGCTCACCGAAGGTCGAGGGTAACTATGGCTACACCTTC
TRBV25-1	TRBJ1-4	NA	NA	CASTDKEKLFF	TGTGCCAGCACGGACAAGGAAAAACTGTTTTTT
TRBV11-2	TRBJ2-7	TRBD2	NA	CASSSGTTMYLTYEQYF	TGTGCCAGCAGCTCCGGGACTACTATGTATTTAACCTACGAGCAGTACTTC
TRBV9	TRBJ2-1	NA	NA	CASSIQAGSYNEQFF	TGTGCCAGCAGCATTCAAGCGGGCTCTTACAATGAGCAGTTCTTC
TRBV5-1	TRBJ1-4	NA	NA	CASSLSAERSEKLFF	TGCGCCAGCAGCTTGTCGGCAGAGCGGTCGGAAAAACTGTTTTTT
TRBV28	TRBJ1-4	NA	NA	CASSDIQGIGEKLFF	TGTGCCAGCAGCGATATCCAGGGGATTGGGGAAAAACTGTTTTTT
TRBV9	TRBJ1-1	TRBD1	NA	CASSAGTGGPEAFF	TGTGCCAGCAGCGCGGGGACAGGGGGCCCTGAAGCTTTCTTT
TRBV5-8	TRBJ1-2	NA	NA	CASSATAQGYTF	TGTGCCAGCAGCGCGACAGCTCAAGGCTACACCTTC
TRBV6-5	TRBJ2-5	NA	few	CASIRGGGEETQYF	TGTGCCAGCATCCGAGGAGGGGGGGAGGAGACCCAGTACTTC
TRBV9	TRBJ2-4	NA	NA	CASSVAGDKNIQYF	TGTGCCAGCAGCGTAGCGGGGGACAAAAACATTCAGTACTTC
TRBV7-2	TRBJ1-3	NA	NA	CASSLEGRAGNTIYF	TGTGCCAGCAGCTTAGAAGGCAGGGCTGGAAACACCATATATTTT
TRBV5-1	TRBJ2-7	NA	NA	CASSLQAHEQYF	TGCGCCAGCAGCTTACAGGCCCACGAGCAGTACTTC
TRBV7-8	TRBJ1-5	TRBD1	NA	CASSSRPGQDNQPQHF	TGTGCCAGCAGCTCGCGACCTGGACAGGACAATCAGCCCCAGCATTTT
TRBV7-9	TRBJ1-5	NA	NA	CASSLTGGSNQPQHF	TGTGCCAGCAGCTTAACGGGGGGAAGCAATCAGCCCCAGCATTTT
TRBV10-1	TRBJ1-6	TRBD1	NA	CASSEGQVSPLHF	TGCGCCAGCAGTGAGGGACAGGTTTCACCCCTCCACTTT
TRBV2	TRBJ1-5	NA	NA	CASSVGGYKPQHF	TGTGCCAGCAGTGTAGGAGGGTATAAGCCCCAGCATTTT